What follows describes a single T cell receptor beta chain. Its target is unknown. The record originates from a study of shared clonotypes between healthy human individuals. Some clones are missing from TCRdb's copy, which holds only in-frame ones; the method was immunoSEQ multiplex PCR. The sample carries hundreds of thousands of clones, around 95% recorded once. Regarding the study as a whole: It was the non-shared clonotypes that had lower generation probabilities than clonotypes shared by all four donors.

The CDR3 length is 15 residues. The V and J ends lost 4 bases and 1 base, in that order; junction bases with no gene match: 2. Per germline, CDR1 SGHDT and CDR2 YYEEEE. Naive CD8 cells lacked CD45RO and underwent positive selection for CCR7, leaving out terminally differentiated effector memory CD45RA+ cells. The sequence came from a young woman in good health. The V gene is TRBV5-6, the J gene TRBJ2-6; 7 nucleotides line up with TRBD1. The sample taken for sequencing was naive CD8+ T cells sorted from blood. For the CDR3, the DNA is TGTGCCAGCAGCATACAGGGGTCTGGGGCCAACGTCCTGACTTTC. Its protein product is CASSIQGSGANVLTF.